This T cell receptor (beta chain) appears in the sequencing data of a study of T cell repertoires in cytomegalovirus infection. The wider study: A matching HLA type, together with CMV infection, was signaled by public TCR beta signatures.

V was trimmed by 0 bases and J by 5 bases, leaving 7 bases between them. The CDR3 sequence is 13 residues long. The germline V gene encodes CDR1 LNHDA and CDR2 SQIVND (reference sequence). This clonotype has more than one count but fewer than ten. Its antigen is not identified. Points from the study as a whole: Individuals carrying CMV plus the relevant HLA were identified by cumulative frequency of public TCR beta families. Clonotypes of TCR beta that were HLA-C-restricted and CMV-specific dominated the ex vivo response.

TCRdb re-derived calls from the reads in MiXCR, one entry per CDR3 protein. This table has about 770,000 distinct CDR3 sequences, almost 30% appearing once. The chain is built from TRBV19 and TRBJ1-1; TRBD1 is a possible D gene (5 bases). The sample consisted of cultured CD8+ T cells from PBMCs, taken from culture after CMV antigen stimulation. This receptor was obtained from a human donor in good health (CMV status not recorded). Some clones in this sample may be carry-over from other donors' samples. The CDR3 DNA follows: TGTGCCAGTAGTATAGAGGGGGTGACTGAAGCTTTCTTT. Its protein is CASSIEGVTEAFF. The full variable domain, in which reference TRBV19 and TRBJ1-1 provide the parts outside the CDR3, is DGGITQSPKYLFRKEGQNVTLSCEQNLNHDAMYWYRQDPGQGLRLIYYSQIVNDFQKGDIAEGYSVSREKKESFPLTVTSAQKNPTAFYLCASSIEGVTEAFFGQGTRLTVV.